This T cell receptor (beta chain) stems from a study of T-cell memory formation after mild COVID-19. V lost 0 bases and J 15 bases, leaving 16 bases between the germline ends. This CDR3 contains 13 residues. Germline V gene data show CDR1 as SGHRS and CDR2 as YFSETQ. TCRdb re-called the 5' RACE reads with MiXCR, one entry per CDR3 protein. In the table there are 350,000 or so distinct CDR3 sequences, more than 20% of which are singletons. This clonotype was counted a few times. Its antigen is undetermined. Points from the study as a whole: CD4/CD8 balance characterized clones contracting day 15 to 85, and CD4+ skew characterized later expanders. Second-wave clones peaking on day 37 lacked confirmed SARS-CoV-2 specificity.

The sequenced sample consisted of PBMCs or a T cell subset sorted from them (not recorded which). The genes are TRBV5-1 and TRBJ2-1; D is unresolved. The TCR sequence derives from a man between 18 and 29 years old who had mild COVID-19 (a few samples of this study predate the infection). Cell type and time point are not known. CDR3 in DNA: TGCGCCAGCAGCTTGGCCAGTGAACCTCAGCGGTTCTTC. Translating it yields CASSLASEPQRFF.